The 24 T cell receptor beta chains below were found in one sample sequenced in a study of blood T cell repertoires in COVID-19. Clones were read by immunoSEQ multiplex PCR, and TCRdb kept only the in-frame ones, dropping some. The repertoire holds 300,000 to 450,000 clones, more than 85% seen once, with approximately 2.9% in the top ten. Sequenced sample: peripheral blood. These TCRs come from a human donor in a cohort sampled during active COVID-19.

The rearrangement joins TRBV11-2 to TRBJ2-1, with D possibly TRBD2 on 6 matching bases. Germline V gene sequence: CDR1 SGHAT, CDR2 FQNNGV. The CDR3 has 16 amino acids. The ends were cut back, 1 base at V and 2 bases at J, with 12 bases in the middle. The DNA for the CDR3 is TGTGCCAGCAGCTTAGCGGGGAGGTACACCTACAATGAGCAGTTCTTC. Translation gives CASSLAGRYTYNEQFF.

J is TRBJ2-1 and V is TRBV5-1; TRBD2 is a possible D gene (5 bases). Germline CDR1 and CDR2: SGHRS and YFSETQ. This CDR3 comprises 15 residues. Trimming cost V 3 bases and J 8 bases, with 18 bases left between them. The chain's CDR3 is CASSSELGSSDEQFF. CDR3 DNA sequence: TGCGCCAGCAGCTCGGAACTAGGGTCGAGCGATGAGCAGTTCTTC.

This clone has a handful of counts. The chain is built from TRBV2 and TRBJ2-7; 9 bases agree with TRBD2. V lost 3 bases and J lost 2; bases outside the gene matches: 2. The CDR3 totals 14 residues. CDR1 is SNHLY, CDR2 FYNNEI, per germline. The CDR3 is CASSEREGPYEQYF. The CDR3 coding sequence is TGTGCCAGCAGTGAGCGGGAGGGGCCCTACGAGCAGTACTTC.

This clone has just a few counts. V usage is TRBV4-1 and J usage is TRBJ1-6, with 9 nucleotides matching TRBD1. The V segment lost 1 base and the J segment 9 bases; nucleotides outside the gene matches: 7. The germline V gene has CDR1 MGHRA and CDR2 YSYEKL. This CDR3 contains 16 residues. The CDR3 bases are TGCGCCAGCAGCCAAGGGCGGGACAGGGTTGGTTCACCCCTCCACTTT. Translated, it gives CASSQGRDRVGSPLHF.

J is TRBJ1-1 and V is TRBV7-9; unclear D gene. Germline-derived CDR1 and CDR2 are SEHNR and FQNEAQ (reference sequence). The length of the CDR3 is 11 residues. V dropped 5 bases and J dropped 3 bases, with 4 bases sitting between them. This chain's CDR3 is CASSPYTEAFF. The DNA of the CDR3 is TGTGCCAGCAGCCCGTACACTGAAGCTTTCTTT.

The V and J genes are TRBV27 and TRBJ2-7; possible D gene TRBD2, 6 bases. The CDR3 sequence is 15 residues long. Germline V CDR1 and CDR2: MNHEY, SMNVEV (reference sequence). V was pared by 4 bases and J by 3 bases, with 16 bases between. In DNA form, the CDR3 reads TGTGCCAGCAGTTCCGCCGGGACTGGCGGCTACGAGCAGTACTTC. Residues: CASSSAGTGGYEQYF.

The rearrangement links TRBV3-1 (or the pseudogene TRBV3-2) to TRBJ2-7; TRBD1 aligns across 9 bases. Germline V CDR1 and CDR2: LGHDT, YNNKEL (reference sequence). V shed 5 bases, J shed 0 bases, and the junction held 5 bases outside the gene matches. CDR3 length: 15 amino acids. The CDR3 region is CASSYRGRSSYEQYF. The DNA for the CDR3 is TGTGCCAGCAGCTACAGGGGGCGATCCTCCTACGAGCAGTACTTC.

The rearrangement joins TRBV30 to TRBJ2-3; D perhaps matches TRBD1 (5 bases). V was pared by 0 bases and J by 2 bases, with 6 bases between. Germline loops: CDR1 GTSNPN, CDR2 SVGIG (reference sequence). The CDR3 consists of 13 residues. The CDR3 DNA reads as TGTGCCTGGAGTGTAGGGGCCACAGATACGCAGTATTTT. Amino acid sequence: CAWSVGATDTQYF. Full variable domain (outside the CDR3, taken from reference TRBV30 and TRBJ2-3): SQTIHQWPATLVQPVGSPLSLECTVEGTSNPNLYWYRQAAGRGLQLLFYSVGIGQISSEVPQNLSASRPQDRQFILSSKKLLLSDSGFYLCAWSVGATDTQYFGPGTRLTVL.

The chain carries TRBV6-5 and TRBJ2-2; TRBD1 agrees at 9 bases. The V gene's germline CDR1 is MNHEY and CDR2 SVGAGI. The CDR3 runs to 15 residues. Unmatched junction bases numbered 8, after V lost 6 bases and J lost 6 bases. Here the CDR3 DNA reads TGTGCCAGCAGGACAGACAGGGGGATTCCCGGGGAGCTGTTTTTT. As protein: CASRTDRGIPGELFF.

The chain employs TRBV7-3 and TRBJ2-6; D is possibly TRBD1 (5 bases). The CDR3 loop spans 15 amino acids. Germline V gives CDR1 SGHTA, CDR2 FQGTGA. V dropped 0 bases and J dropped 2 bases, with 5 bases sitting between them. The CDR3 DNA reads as TGTGCCAGCAGCTTAACAGGGGCTGGGGCCAACGTCCTGACTTTC. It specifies CASSLTGAGANVLTF.

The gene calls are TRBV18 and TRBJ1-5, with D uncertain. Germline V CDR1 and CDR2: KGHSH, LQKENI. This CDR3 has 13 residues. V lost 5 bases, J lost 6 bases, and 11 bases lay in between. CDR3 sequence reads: CASSSGVRQPQHF. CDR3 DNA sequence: TGTGCCAGCTCAAGCGGGGTTCGTCAGCCCCAGCATTTT.

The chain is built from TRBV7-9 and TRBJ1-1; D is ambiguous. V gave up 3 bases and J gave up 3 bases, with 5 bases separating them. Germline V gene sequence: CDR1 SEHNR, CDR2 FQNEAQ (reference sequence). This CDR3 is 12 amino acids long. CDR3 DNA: TGTGCCAGCAGCTTTGGAGACACTGAAGCTTTCTTT. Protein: CASSFGDTEAFF.

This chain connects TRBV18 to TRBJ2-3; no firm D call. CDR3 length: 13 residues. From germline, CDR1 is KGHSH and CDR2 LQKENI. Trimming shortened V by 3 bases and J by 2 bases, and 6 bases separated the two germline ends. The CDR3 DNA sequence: TGTGCCAGCTCACCTGCCTACACAGATACGCAGTATTTT. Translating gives CASSPAYTDTQYF. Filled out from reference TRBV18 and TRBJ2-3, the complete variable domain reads NAGVMQNPRHLVRRRGQEARLRCSPMKGHSHVYWYRQLPEEGLKFMVYLQKENIIDESGMPKERFSAEFPKEGPSILRIQQVVRGDSAAYFCASSPAYTDTQYFGPGTRLTVL.

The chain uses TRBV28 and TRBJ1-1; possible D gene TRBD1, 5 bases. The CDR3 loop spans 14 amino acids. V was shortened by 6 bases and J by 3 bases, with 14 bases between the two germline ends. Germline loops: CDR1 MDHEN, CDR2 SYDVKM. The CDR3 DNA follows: TGTGCCAGCAGCCCCACAGGTTGGGACACTGAAGCTTTCTTT. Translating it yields CASSPTGWDTEAFF.

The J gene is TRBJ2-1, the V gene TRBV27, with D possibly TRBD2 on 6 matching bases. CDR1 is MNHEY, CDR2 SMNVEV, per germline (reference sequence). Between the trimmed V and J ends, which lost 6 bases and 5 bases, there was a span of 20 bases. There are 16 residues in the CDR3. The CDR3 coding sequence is TGTGCCAGCAGCCATCCGCGGGACGAAACGAACAATGAGCAGTTCTTC. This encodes CASSHPRDETNNEQFF.

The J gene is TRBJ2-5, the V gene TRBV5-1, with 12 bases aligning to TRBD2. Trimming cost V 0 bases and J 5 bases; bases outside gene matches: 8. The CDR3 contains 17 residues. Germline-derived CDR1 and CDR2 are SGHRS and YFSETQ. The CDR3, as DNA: TGCGCCAGCAGCTTGGCAAGCGGACTAGCGGGGCAGGAGACCCAGTACTTC. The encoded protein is CASSLASGLAGQETQYF. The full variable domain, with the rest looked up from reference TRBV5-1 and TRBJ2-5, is KAGVTQTPRYLIKTRGQQVTLSCSPISGHRSVSWYQQTPGQGLQFLFEYFSETQRNKGNFPGRFSGRQFSNSRSEMNVSTLELGDSALYLCASSLASGLAGQETQYFGPGTRLLVL.

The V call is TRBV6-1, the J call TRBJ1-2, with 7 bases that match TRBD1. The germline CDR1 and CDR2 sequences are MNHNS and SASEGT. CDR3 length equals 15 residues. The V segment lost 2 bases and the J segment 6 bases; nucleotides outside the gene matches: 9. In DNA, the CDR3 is TGTGCCAGCAGTGAATCGGTCGACAGGGTTAATGGCTACACCTTC. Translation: CASSESVDRVNGYTF.

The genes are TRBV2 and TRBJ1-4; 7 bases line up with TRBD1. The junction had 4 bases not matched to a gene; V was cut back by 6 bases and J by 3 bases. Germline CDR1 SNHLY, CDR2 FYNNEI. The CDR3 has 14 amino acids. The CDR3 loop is CASRVGTANEKLFF. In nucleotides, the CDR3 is TGTGCCAGCAGGGTAGGGACAGCTAATGAAAAACTGTTTTTT.

CDR3 residues: CASSKGPGTTRGGYTF. As DNA, the CDR3 is TGTGCCAGCAGCAAAGGGCCCGGGACAACCCGGGGTGGCTACACCTTC. V and J are TRBV21-1 and TRBJ1-2; the table's D call TRBD1 went unverified against the DNA. TRBV21-1 is a documented pseudogene. CDR3 size: 16 residues.

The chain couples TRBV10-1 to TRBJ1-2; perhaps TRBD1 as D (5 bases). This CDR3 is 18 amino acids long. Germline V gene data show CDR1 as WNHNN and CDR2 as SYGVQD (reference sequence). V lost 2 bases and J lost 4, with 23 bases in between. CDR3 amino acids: CASSEPLQERLRLYGYTF. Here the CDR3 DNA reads TGCGCCAGCAGTGAGCCCCTACAGGAAAGGTTGAGGCTCTATGGCTACACCTTC.

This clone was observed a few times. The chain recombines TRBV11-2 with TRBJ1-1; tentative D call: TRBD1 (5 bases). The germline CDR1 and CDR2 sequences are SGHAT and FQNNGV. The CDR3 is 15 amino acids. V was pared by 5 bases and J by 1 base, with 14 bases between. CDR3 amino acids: CASSRTSTGNTEAFF. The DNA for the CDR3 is TGTGCCAGCAGCAGAACCTCAACAGGGAACACTGAAGCTTTCTTT.

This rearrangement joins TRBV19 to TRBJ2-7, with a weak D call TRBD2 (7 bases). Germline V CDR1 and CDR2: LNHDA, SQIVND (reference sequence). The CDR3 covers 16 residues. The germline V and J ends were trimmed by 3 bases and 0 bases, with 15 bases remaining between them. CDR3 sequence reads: CASSMGHGGLSYEQYF. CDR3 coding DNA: TGTGCCAGTAGTATGGGGCACGGGGGGCTCTCCTACGAGCAGTACTTC.

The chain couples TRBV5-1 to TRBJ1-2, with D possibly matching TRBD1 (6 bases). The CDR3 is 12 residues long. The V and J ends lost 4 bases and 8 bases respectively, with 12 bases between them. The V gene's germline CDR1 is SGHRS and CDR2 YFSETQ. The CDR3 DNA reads TGCGCCAGCAGCCCACAGGGAGGGGGCTACACCTTC. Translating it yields CASSPQGGGYTF. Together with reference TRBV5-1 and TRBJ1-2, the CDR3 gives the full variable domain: KAGVTQTPRYLIKTRGQQVTLSCSPISGHRSVSWYQQTPGQGLQFLFEYFSETQRNKGNFPGRFSGRQFSNSRSEMNVSTLELGDSALYLCASSPQGGGYTFGSGTRLTVV.

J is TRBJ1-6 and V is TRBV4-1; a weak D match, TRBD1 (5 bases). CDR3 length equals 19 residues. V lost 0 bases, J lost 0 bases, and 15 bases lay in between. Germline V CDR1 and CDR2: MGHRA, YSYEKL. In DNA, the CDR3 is TGCGCCAGCAGCCAAGAATGGGGCAGCCTGAGCTCCTATAATTCACCCCTCCACTTT. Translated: CASSQEWGSLSSYNSPLHF.